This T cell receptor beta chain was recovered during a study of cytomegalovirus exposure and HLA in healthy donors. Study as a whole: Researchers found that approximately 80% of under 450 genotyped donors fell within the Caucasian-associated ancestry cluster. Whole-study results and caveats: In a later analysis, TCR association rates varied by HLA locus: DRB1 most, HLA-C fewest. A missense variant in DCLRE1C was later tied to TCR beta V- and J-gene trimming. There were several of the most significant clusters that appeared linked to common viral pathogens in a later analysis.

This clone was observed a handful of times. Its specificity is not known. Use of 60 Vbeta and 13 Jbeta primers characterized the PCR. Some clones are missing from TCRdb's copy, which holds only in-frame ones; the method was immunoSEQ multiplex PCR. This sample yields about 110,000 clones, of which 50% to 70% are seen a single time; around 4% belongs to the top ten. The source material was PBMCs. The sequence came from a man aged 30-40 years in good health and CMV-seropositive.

CDR3 DNA: TGTGCCAGCACCCCCGGAGGGGCCGGAAACACCATATATTTT. It codes for CASTPGGAGNTIYF. The chain employs TRBV6-5 and TRBJ1-3; perhaps TRBD1 as D (5 bases). This CDR3 is 14 amino acids long. CDR1 is MNHEY and CDR2 is SVGAGI in the germline V gene. V lost 7 bases and J lost 4, with 14 bases in between.